Listed below are T cell receptor beta chains from one sample, sequenced in a study of T cells after yellow fever vaccination. MiXCR was run by TCRdb on the 5' RACE reads, yielding one entry per CDR3 protein. The table lists a few hundred thousand distinct CDR3 sequences, about 7.8% of them singletons. The source material was PBMCs, sampled roughly 45 days after the first yellow fever vaccination. These receptor sequences come from a man aged 18 to 29 who received the YFV17D yellow fever vaccine. The CDR3 runs from the conserved cysteine through the conserved F or W. D genes are given only for firm matches. Rows give clone size only sometimes, using once, few, many, or a class for an expanded clone.

clone_size j_call d_call v_call cdr3_aa cdr3_nt
few TRBJ2-1 . TRBV4-3 CASSRMPRRDDPYNEQFF TGCGCCAGCAGCCGCATGCCGAGGCGGGATGATCCCTACAATGAGCAGTTCTTC
many TRBJ1-6 . TRBV7-3 CASSRFGGHSPLHF TGTGCCAGCAGCCGGTTCGGAGGTCATTCACCCCTCCACTTT
. TRBJ1-1 . TRBV12-3/TRBV12-4 CASSGYVGYTEAFF TGTGCCAGCAGTGGCTACGTAGGGTACACTGAAGCTTTCTTT
many TRBJ2-7 . TRBV3-1 CASSPSGAGIYEQYF TGTGCCAGCAGCCCTTCTGGGGCGGGAATCTACGAGCAGTACTTC
many TRBJ2-2 . TRBV7-2 CASSFFVFANTGELFF TGTGCCAGCAGCTTTTTCGTCTTCGCGAACACCGGGGAGCTGTTTTTT
many TRBJ2-1 . TRBV7-9 CASSFYRSSSHNEQFF TGTGCCAGCAGCTTCTACCGGAGTAGTTCCCACAATGAGCAGTTCTTC
few TRBJ1-1 . TRBV19 CASTLVEGSTEAFF TGTGCCAGTACTCTGGTGGAGGGAAGCACTGAAGCTTTCTTT
. TRBJ2-3 . TRBV18 CASSPQGLSTDTQYF TGTGCCAGCTCACCACAGGGCCTGAGCACAGATACGCAGTATTTT
many TRBJ1-3 . TRBV6-5 CASSYLEEYFSGNTIYF TGTGCCAGCAGTTACCTGGAGGAGTACTTCTCTGGAAACACCATATATTTT
. TRBJ2-2 . TRBV4-3 CASSQEEGAPGELFF TGCGCCAGCAGCCAAGAGGAGGGGGCTCCCGGGGAGCTGTTTTTT
few TRBJ2-7 . TRBV19 CASKSGSYEQYF TGTGCCAGTAAGAGCGGTTCCTACGAGCAGTACTTC
. TRBJ1-4 . TRBV6-5 CASSYATSATNEKLFF TGTGCCAGCAGTTACGCAACCTCCGCAACTAATGAAAAACTGTTTTTT
few TRBJ2-2 . TRBV2 CASSARMLNTGELFF TGTGCCAGCAGTGCACGGATGTTAAACACCGGGGAGCTGTTTTTT
few TRBJ1-1 TRBD1 TRBV7-2 CASSLHRGANTEAFF TGTGCCAGCAGCTTACACAGGGGCGCGAACACTGAAGCTTTCTTT
few TRBJ2-1 TRBD1 TRBV27 CASSLQGAPLNEQFF TGTGCCAGCAGCCTTCAGGGGGCCCCCCTCAATGAGCAGTTCTTC
. TRBJ1-5 . TRBV2 CASTGFGAQPQHF TGTGCCAGCACCGGATTTGGGGCTCAGCCCCAGCATTTT
few TRBJ2-5 . TRBV7-9 CASSHPPGSTTETQYF TGTGCCAGCAGCCACCCTCCGGGATCAACTACGGAGACCCAGTACTTC
many TRBJ2-5 . TRBV4-1 CASSQDQPGRSETQYF TGCGCCAGCAGCCAAGACCAACCGGGACGGTCAGAGACCCAGTACTTC
. TRBJ2-7 . TRBV7-9 CASSPQGRSYEQYF TGTGCCAGCAGCCCTCAGGGGAGGTCCTACGAGCAGTACTTC
few TRBJ2-1 . TRBV5-1 CASSSVGISYNEQFF TGCGCCAGCAGCTCGGTGGGGATCTCCTACAATGAGCAGTTCTTC
. TRBJ1-2 . TRBV29-1 CSVGPGTPTANYGYTF TGCAGCGTAGGCCCCGGGACACCAACGGCCAACTATGGCTACACCTTC
few TRBJ2-3 . TRBV7-8 CASSQVRVRDTDTQYF TGTGCCAGCAGCCAGGTACGGGTCCGCGACACAGATACGCAGTATTTT
many TRBJ2-4 . TRBV20-1 CSARELAKNIQYF TGCAGTGCCAGAGAGTTAGCCAAAAACATTCAGTACTTC
. TRBJ1-4 . TRBV4-1 CASSHPSTVDLEKLFF TGCGCCAGCAGCCACCCATCCACGGTTGATTTGGAAAAACTGTTTTTT
. TRBJ2-1 TRBD2 TRBV6-2/TRBV6-3 CASSSTYGTSINEQFF TGTGCCAGCAGTTCAACTTACGGGACTAGCATTAATGAGCAGTTCTTC
few TRBJ2-7 . TRBV5-6 CASSLRRGYYEQYF TGTGCCAGCAGCTTGCGGAGGGGCTACTACGAGCAGTACTTC
many TRBJ2-1 TRBD2 TRBV6-1 CAAGSHRTSGGNEQFF TGTGCCGCAGGGAGTCATCGGACTAGCGGGGGCAATGAGCAGTTCTTC